This entry is about one T cell receptor beta chain. Per the study methods: How many nucleated cells were present was estimated from reference gene primer amplification. Sequenced by immunoSEQ multiplex PCR; TCRdb stores in-frame clones only, minus some. That table gives V, J and clone size, and the DNA gave D and trimming. Seen here are some 220,000 clones, roughly nine tenths observed once, and the top ten hold around 12%. This entry comes from a study of blood T cell repertoires in COVID-19. Study-level background: Samples taken during acute and convalescent COVID-19 were collected in the United States, Italy and Spain. T cells, B-cell-depleted T cells, or PBMCs provided the cDNA or gDNA that served as material.

The CDR3 is 15 amino acids. CDR1 is SNHLY, CDR2 FYNNEI, per germline. V was shortened by 8 bases and J by 4 bases, with 18 bases between the two germline ends. Sequenced input: peripheral blood. The V and J genes are TRBV2 and TRBJ2-1; maybe TRBD2 (7 bases). The TCR sequence derives from a woman between 18 and 29 years old who had recovered from COVID-19. The CDR3 sequence is CASWGGQDGYNEQFF. The CDR3 region has the DNA TGTGCCAGCTGGGGGGGGCAAGACGGATACAATGAGCAGTTCTTC. The whole variable domain, filled in from reference TRBV2 and TRBJ2-1, reads EPEVTQTPSHQVTQMGQEVILRCVPISNHLYFYWYRQILGQKVEFLVSFYNNEISEKSEIFDDQFSVERPDGSNFTLKIRSTKLEDSAMYFCASWGGQDGYNEQFFGPGTRLTVL.